The 26 T cell receptor beta chains below all came from one sample that was sequenced in a study of cytomegalovirus exposure and HLA in healthy donors. With 60 Vbeta and 13 Jbeta primers, the PCR was carried out. The assay was immunoSEQ multiplex PCR, and TCRdb's table has in-frame clones only and misses some. The repertoire holds fewer than 200,000 clones, with around 72% as singletons. The sample consisted of PBMCs. These receptors all come from a female donor in good health and CMV-seronegative.

The CDR3 protein is CASSGGSGRAITDTQYF. CDR3 DNA: TGTGCCAGCAGTGGAGGGAGCGGGAGGGCCATAACAGATACGCAGTATTTT. The J gene is TRBJ2-3, the V gene TRBV2; 10 bases are shared with TRBD2. V gave up 4 bases and J gave up 3 bases; unmatched junction bases: 10. Germline V CDR1 and CDR2: SNHLY, FYNNEI. This CDR3 contains 17 residues.

This clone was seen a handful of times. V gene TRBV2 combines with J gene TRBJ2-7, with D perhaps matching TRBD2 (7 bases). Trimming removed 6 bases from V and 11 bases from J, with 20 bases in between. Germline-derived CDR1 and CDR2 are SNHLY and FYNNEI. The CDR3 has 13 amino acids. CDR3 DNA sequence: TGTGCCAGCAGCGAAAGGGGGGGGTCGCGGGAGTACTTC. Its protein product is CASSERGGSREYF.

The chain links TRBV27 to TRBJ1-1; D may be TRBD1 (6 bases). V lost 2 bases and J lost 4, with 11 bases in between. CDR3 size: 14 residues. Germline V gene lookup returns CDR1 MNHEY and CDR2 SMNVEV (reference sequence). This CDR3 reads CASSLPGESTEAFF. The CDR3 bases are TGTGCCAGCAGTTTACCAGGGGAGAGCACTGAAGCTTTCTTT.

The rearrangement links TRBV11-2 to TRBJ2-5; D ambiguous. The germline gives CDR1 SGHAT, CDR2 FQNNGV. This CDR3 has 14 residues. V lost 1 base and J lost 5, with 11 bases in between. CDR3 in amino acids: CASSLGSVGETQYF. CDR3 nucleotide sequence: TGTGCCAGCAGCTTAGGTTCGGTCGGGGAGACCCAGTACTTC.

The CDR3 coding sequence is TGTGCCACCAGCAGAGAGGTCGGCTCCTACGAGCAGTACTTC. Residues: CATSREVGSYEQYF. This chain joins TRBV15 and TRBJ2-7; no definite D call. Germline V gives CDR1 LNHNV, CDR2 YYDKDF (reference sequence). V lost 0 bases, J lost 0 bases, and 6 bases lay in between. The CDR3 is 14 residues long.

V usage is TRBV4-3 and J usage is TRBJ2-1; D gene ambiguous. The CDR3 contains 10 residues. Trimming left V 4 bases short and J 12 bases short, with 7 bases between. Germline V gene lookup returns CDR1 LGHNA and CDR2 YSLEER. The CDR3 is CASSPLRQFF. CDR3 nucleotides: TGCGCCAGCAGCCCTCTTCGGCAGTTCTTC.

This chain links TRBV18 with TRBJ1-3, with D maybe TRBD1 (5 bases). The CDR3 consists of 14 residues. Per germline, CDR1 KGHSH and CDR2 LQKENI. Trimming removed 3 bases at V and 1 base at J, with 7 bases between. CDR3 in amino acids: CASSPDSSGNTIYF. CDR3 nucleotides: TGTGCCAGCTCACCCGACAGTTCTGGAAACACCATATATTTT.

This clone was seen more than once but under ten times. The chain joins TRBV4-1 to TRBJ2-2; D might be TRBD2 (6 bases). CDR1 is MGHRA, CDR2 YSYEKL, per germline. The CDR3 totals 14 residues. V was clipped by 5 bases and J by 3 bases, with 10 bases between them. CDR3 sequence reads: CASSLSGYTGELFF. Here the CDR3 DNA reads TGCGCCAGCAGCTTAAGCGGGTACACCGGGGAGCTGTTTTTT.

V is TRBV6-6 and J is TRBJ1-6; D call uncertain. The ends were cut back, 0 bases at V and 7 bases at J, with 10 bases in the middle. The CDR3 has 15 amino acids. Germline CDR1 MNHNY, CDR2 SVGAGI (reference sequence). This CDR3 is CASSYSNRKNSPLHF. The CDR3 bases are TGTGCCAGCAGTTACTCCAACAGAAAAAATTCACCCCTCCACTTT.

The rearrangement links TRBV9 to TRBJ1-6; weak D call: TRBD1 (5 bases). V gave up 7 bases and J gave up 8 bases, with 16 bases separating them. The CDR3 contains 14 residues. Per the germline V gene, CDR1 is SGDLS and CDR2 is YYNGEE. The CDR3 sequence is CASAPGLFDSPLHF. The CDR3 DNA follows: TGTGCCAGCGCGCCGGGACTTTTTGATTCACCCCTCCACTTT.

The V gene is TRBV18, the J gene TRBJ2-3, with a weak D call TRBD1 (6 bases). Trimming took 3 bases from V and 4 from J, leaving 14 bases between them. The CDR3 has 15 amino acids. The V gene's germline CDR1 is KGHSH and CDR2 LQKENI. DNA for the CDR3: TGTGCCAGCTCACCCGAGGGGGTGACAGCAGATACGCAGTATTTT. It codes for CASSPEGVTADTQYF.

The chain carries TRBV29-1 and TRBJ1-4; no reliable D call. The CDR3 has 15 amino acids. CDR1 is SQVTM, CDR2 ANQGSEA, per germline. V gave up 7 bases and J gave up 4 bases, with 19 bases separating them. CDR3 bases: TGCAGCGGAAAGGACGGAGCGGGCGGTAATGAAAAACTGTTTTTT. This gives the protein CSGKDGAGGNEKLFF.

This clone was seen a few times. The CDR3 protein is CASSAATGGSTDTQYF. DNA for the CDR3: TGTGCCAGCAGTGCCGCGACAGGGGGTAGCACAGATACGCAGTATTTT. V is TRBV6-1 and J is TRBJ2-3; 9 bases line up with TRBD1. The junction had 5 bases not matched to a gene; V was cut back by 4 bases and J by 0 bases. The CDR3 consists of 16 residues. Looked up from germline, CDR1 is MNHNS and CDR2 is SASEGT.

This clone was observed once. This rearrangement joins TRBV4-1 to TRBJ1-1, with 10 bases that match TRBD1. J was trimmed by 2 bases and V by 8 bases; bases with no gene match: 11. CDR1 and CDR2 from the germline V gene are MGHRA and YSYEKL. This CDR3 has 16 amino acids. DNA for the CDR3: TGCGCCAGCGCTATTCTCGGGACAGGGGAAAACACTGAAGCTTTCTTT. It encodes CASAILGTGENTEAFF.

The CDR3 DNA is TGTGCCAGCAGCTTAAGTGGGCGGGGGTTCTCCTACAATGAGCAGTTCTTC. Protein sequence: CASSLSGRGFSYNEQFF. This chain links TRBV11-2 with TRBJ2-1; 7 nucleotides line up with TRBD2. Losses at the gene ends were 2 bases for V and 0 bases for J; bases not matched to a gene: 7. The CDR3 is 17 amino acids. CDR1 is SGHAT, CDR2 FQNNGV, per germline.

This clone has just a few counts. J is TRBJ1-2 and V is TRBV5-4; D remains ambiguous. Germline CDR1 reads SGHNT; CDR2 reads YYREEE (reference sequence). This CDR3 contains 12 residues. V lost 4 bases, J lost 7 bases, and 11 bases lay in between. CDR3 region: CASSQREGGYTF. The DNA for the CDR3 is TGTGCCAGCAGCCAAAGAGAGGGTGGCTACACCTTC.

This clone was recorded once. The gene calls are TRBV5-8 and TRBJ2-2; 7 bases agree with TRBD2. The CDR3 is made up of 17 amino acids. The V segment lost 2 bases and the J segment 0 bases; nucleotides outside the gene matches: 7. Germline V gives CDR1 SGHTS, CDR2 YDEGEE. The CDR3 is CASSFRASGTNTGELFF. The CDR3 DNA is TGTGCCAGCAGCTTCCGGGCTAGCGGAACGAACACCGGGGAGCTGTTTTTT.

In its sample, this clone was seen a few times. The chain carries TRBV11-2 and TRBJ1-6; 7 bases are a match to TRBD1. J was trimmed by 0 bases and V by 6 bases; bases with no gene match: 2. This CDR3 has 15 residues. Germline V gives CDR1 SGHAT, CDR2 FQNNGV. CDR3 protein: CASRQGSSYNSPLHF. The CDR3 nucleotides are TGTGCCAGCAGACAGGGGAGCTCCTATAATTCACCCCTCCACTTT.

The J gene is TRBJ1-1, the V gene TRBV2, with D uncertain. Looked up from germline, CDR1 is SNHLY and CDR2 is FYNNEI. V was shortened by 7 bases and J by 0 bases, with 6 bases between the two germline ends. The length of the CDR3 is 12 residues. The CDR3: CASNLLNTEAFF. The CDR3 DNA sequence: TGTGCCAGCAATTTATTGAACACTGAAGCTTTCTTT.

The chain carries TRBV5-6 and TRBJ2-6; a possible D gene is TRBD2 (6 bases). With 4 bases removed from V and 3 bases from J, the gap between germline ends came to 14 bases. Germline assignment: CDR1 SGHDT and CDR2 YYEEEE. This CDR3 comprises 16 residues. This chain's CDR3 is CASSGEREDGANVLTF. The CDR3 DNA is TGTGCCAGCAGCGGGGAGAGGGAGGATGGGGCCAACGTCCTGACTTTC.

The genes are TRBV4-1 and TRBJ2-7; tentatively, D is TRBD2 (7 bases). CDR1 MGHRA and CDR2 YSYEKL come from the germline V gene. CDR3 size: 15 residues. The V gene lost 1 base and the J gene lost 4 bases, with 14 bases spanning the gap. Here the CDR3 DNA reads TGCGCCAGCAGCCAAGTCCCCGGGGGGCTGTACGAGCAGTACTTC. Protein product: CASSQVPGGLYEQYF.

The sample holds one count of this clone. Germline and junction disagree at one end, which may indicate a read error. J is TRBJ2-3 and V is TRBV7-7; TRBD2 matches at 9 bases. From germline, CDR1 is SSHAT and CDR2 FNYEAQ (reference sequence). The length of the CDR3 is 19 residues. CDR3 nucleotides: TGTGCTAGCAGCTTAGACCAGGGGCTAGCGGGACGAGGCACAGATACGCAGTATTTT. Translating gives CASSLDQGLAGRGTDTQYF.

This clone was recorded once. J is TRBJ2-5 and V is TRBV18; 13 bases align to TRBD2. Trimming at V came to 3 bases and at J to 2 bases, leaving 6 bases not matched to a gene. CDR3 length equals 17 residues. The germline CDR1 and CDR2 sequences are KGHSH and LQKENI. Here the CDR3 DNA reads TGTGCCAGCTCACCGGACATACTAGCGGGGGGGCAAGAGACCCAGTACTTC. Protein sequence: CASSPDILAGGQETQYF.

V usage is TRBV18 and J usage is TRBJ2-7; TRBD1 agrees at 9 bases. J gave up 5 bases and V 2 bases, and 10 bases lay outside the gene matches. This CDR3 spans 16 amino acids. The germline gives CDR1 KGHSH, CDR2 LQKENI. CDR3 sequence reads: CASSPTDRGLLDEQYF. The CDR3 coding sequence is TGTGCCAGCTCACCAACGGACAGGGGTCTGCTGGACGAGCAGTACTTC.

J is TRBJ1-1 and V is TRBV7-9; the match to TRBD1 covers 7 bases. Losses at the gene ends were 5 bases for V and 0 bases for J; bases not matched to a gene: 6. CDR1 is SEHNR, CDR2 FQNEAQ, per germline (reference sequence). The CDR3 runs to 15 residues. The DNA of the CDR3 is TGTGCCAGCAGCGGGCGGACAGGTTTGAACACTGAAGCTTTCTTT. Its protein product is CASSGRTGLNTEAFF.

The J gene is TRBJ2-5, the V gene TRBV11-3; TRBD2 matches at 16 bases. The V and J ends lost 5 bases and 5 bases, in that order; junction bases with no gene match: 8. The CDR3 is 17 amino acids. The germline gives CDR1 SGHNT, CDR2 YENEEA. DNA for the CDR3: TGTGCCAGCAGCCCGGGACTAGCGGGGGGGATTCGGGAGACCCAGTACTTC. This codes for CASSPGLAGGIRETQYF.